Described below is a single T cell receptor (beta chain) sequence and its context. This sample was taken from a study of blood T cell repertoires in COVID-19. Turning to the study itself: The United States, Italy and Spain supplied acute and convalescent COVID-19 samples.

CDR3 length: 14 residues. With 5 bases removed from V and 2 bases from J, the gap between germline ends came to 12 bases. Germline V gives CDR1 MNHEY, CDR2 SVGAGI. Authors' analysis steps: Counts of nucleated cells, estimated from reference gene primer amplification, were obtained. TCRdb's table, derived via immunoSEQ multiplex PCR, lists solely in-frame clones and lacks some. That table supplies the V and J calls and clone size; D and trimming were determined from the DNA. The data hold about 39,000 clones, with about 78% observed a single time. This receptor was obtained from a man aged 70 or older with active or convalescent COVID-19. The chain is built from TRBV6-5 and TRBJ1-1, with D unresolved. The specimen sequenced was peripheral blood. CDR3 DNA sequence: TGTGCCAGCAGTAGAAACACACCTAACACTGAAGCTTTCTTT. Protein sequence: CASSRNTPNTEAFF.